This TCR beta chain is drawn from a study of CD8+ T cells in alopecia areata. This clone was seen more than once but under ten times. The target antigen is unknown. Regarding treatment: oral pan-JAK inhibitor, 5-10 mg twice daily. The authors extracted RNA and reverse transcribed it into cDNA as the sequencing template. The assay was immunoSEQ multiplex PCR, and TCRdb's table has in-frame clones only and misses some. The table lists around 200,000 clones, about 60% of them singletons. Study-level results: Scalp clonality decreased significantly with tofacitinib, and so did expanded CD8+ clones among the top 100. Lesional scalp, notably in alopecia totalis/universalis, had clonality above that of normal scalp.

Trimming pared 2 bases from V and 3 bases from J, leaving 17 bases between. The CDR3 consists of 17 residues. Germline CDR1 is SEHNR and CDR2 is FQNEAQ (reference sequence). This TCR was sampled from a human donor with alopecia areata. The gene calls are TRBV7-9 and TRBJ1-3; D ambiguous. The specimen comprised CD8+ T cells sorted from blood, sampled at week 24, from a patient treated with tofacitinib. CDR3 protein: CASSLTLRGRDGNTIYF. CDR3 bases: TGTGCCAGCAGCTTAACCCTTCGCGGGAGGGATGGAAACACCATATATTTT.